The clone carrying this T cell receptor beta chain was detected ten times or more. What it recognizes is unknown. This sample was included in a study of T-cell reconstitution after alpha-beta-depleted transplantation in children. Study results and limitations: T-cell numbers and diversity, one year after transplant, stemmed largely from T cells that were newly produced. There were reportedly several hundred expanded graft clones from which alpha-beta T cells came about two months after transplant.

The CDR3 covers 14 residues. The V gene's germline CDR1 is SGHTA and CDR2 FQGTGA. V gave up 0 bases and J gave up 8 bases, with 12 bases separating them. During its preparation, the TCRbeta library received unique molecular identifiers. Each CDR3 protein gets one entry after TCRdb re-called the PCR reads with MiXCR. The sample lists 440,000 or so distinct CDR3 sequences; 43% were seen once. This receptor was obtained from a girl aged 2-10 years with aplastic anemia, due to receive a stem cell transplant. The chain combines TRBV7-3 with TRBJ2-3; D is possibly TRBD2 (5 bases). The sequencing used PBMCs, collected before TCRalphabeta/CD19-depleted stem cell transplant. The CDR3 sequence: CASSLTQLSGTQYF. In nucleotides, the CDR3 is TGTGCCAGCAGCTTAACGCAGCTGAGCGGTACGCAGTATTTT.